The rows below give T cell receptor beta chains drawn from one sample of a study of early T cells in non-severe SARS-CoV-2 infection. TCRdb re-called the 5' RACE reads through MiXCR, storing one row per CDR3 protein. The sample has roughly 70,000 distinct CDR3 sequences; about 17% are singletons. Specimen: whole blood, collected at baseline. These receptors originate from an adult who was a healthcare worker with PCR-confirmed SARS-CoV-2 infection or an uninfected control (not recorded which). Each CDR3 is given with its conserved first and last residue.

v_call: TRBV11-2
j_call: TRBJ2-7
cdr3_aa: CASSLDREREQYF

v_call: TRBV20-1
j_call: TRBJ1-4
cdr3_aa: CSASSGRLDEKLFF

v_call: TRBV4-2
j_call: TRBJ1-3
cdr3_aa: CASSQPTRSRNTIYF

v_call: TRBV20-1
j_call: TRBJ2-2
cdr3_aa: CSAGQGSTGELFF

v_call: TRBV30
j_call: TRBJ2-1
cdr3_aa: CAWSVGTATAYNEQFF

v_call: TRBV7-9
j_call: TRBJ2-5
cdr3_aa: CASSLDRGRETQYF

v_call: TRBV27
j_call: TRBJ2-2
cdr3_aa: CASSSGTANTGELFF

v_call: TRBV5-4
j_call: TRBJ2-7
cdr3_aa: CASTSDRGVREQYF

v_call: TRBV28
j_call: TRBJ1-1
cdr3_aa: CASSPWEKEVFF

v_call: TRBV7-2
j_call: TRBJ2-1
cdr3_aa: CASSLLLDNEQFF

v_call: TRBV6-5
j_call: TRBJ1-2
cdr3_aa: CASSYRGSGYTF

v_call: TRBV7-6
j_call: TRBJ2-7
cdr3_aa: CASSQGTSGRASEQYF

v_call: TRBV7-8
j_call: TRBJ1-1
cdr3_aa: CASSQSGTQNTEAFF

v_call: TRBV3-1
j_call: TRBJ1-6
cdr3_aa: CASSQDGGRSPLHF

v_call: TRBV28
j_call: TRBJ2-3
cdr3_aa: CATARGAGVDTQYF

v_call: TRBV10-2
j_call: TRBJ2-2
cdr3_aa: CASSESLGGFYTGELFF